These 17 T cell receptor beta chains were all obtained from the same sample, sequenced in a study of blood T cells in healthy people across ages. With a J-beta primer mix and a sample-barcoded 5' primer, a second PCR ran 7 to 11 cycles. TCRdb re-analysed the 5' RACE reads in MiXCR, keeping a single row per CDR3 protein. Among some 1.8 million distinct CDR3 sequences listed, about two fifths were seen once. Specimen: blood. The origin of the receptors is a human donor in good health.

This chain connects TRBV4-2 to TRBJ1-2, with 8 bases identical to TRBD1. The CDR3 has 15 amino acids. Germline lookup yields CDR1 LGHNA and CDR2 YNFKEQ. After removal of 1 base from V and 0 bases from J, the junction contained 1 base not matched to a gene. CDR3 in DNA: TGTGCCAGCAGCCAAGGACAGGGGACTAACTATGGCTACACCTTC. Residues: CASSQGQGTNYGYTF.

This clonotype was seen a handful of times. The CDR3 DNA is TGTGCCAGCAGCCAATCTAGCGGGGGCCATTTAGAGACCCAGTACTTC. It translates to CASSQSSGGHLETQYF. The chain combines TRBV7-2 with TRBJ2-5, with TRBD2 matching over 10 bases. The CDR3 runs to 16 residues. V trimming: 5 bases; J trimming: 4 bases; junction bases outside the gene matches: 10. Germline CDR1 and CDR2: SGHTA and FQGNSA.

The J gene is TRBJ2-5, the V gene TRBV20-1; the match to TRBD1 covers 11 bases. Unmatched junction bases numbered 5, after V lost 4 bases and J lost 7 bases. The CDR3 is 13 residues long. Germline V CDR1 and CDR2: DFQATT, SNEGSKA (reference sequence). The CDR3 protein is CSANRDRGVTQYF. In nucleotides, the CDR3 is TGCAGTGCTAACCGGGACAGGGGGGTGACCCAGTACTTC.

CDR3 sequence (DNA): TGTGCCAGCAGCTTTGGAGTCGACAGGGCCCTCGAGCAGTACTTC. It codes for CASSFGVDRALEQYF. The chain carries TRBV11-3 and TRBJ2-5; 7 nucleotides line up with TRBD1. The J call may not be correct, given that the DNA end is closer to TRBJ2-7. Per germline, CDR1 SGHNT and CDR2 YENEEA. The CDR3 extends over 15 amino acids.

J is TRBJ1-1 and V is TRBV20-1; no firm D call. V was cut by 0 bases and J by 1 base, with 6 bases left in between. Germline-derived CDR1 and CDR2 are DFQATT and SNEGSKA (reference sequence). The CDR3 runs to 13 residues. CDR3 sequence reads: CSARDLRNTEAFF. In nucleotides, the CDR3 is TGCAGTGCTAGAGATCTTAGGAACACTGAAGCTTTCTTT.

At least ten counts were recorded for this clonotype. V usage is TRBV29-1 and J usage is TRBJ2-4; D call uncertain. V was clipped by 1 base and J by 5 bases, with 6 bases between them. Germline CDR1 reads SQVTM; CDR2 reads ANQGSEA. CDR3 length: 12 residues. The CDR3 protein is CSVEAHQNIQYF. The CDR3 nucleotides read TGCAGCGTTGAAGCCCACCAAAACATTCAGTACTTC.

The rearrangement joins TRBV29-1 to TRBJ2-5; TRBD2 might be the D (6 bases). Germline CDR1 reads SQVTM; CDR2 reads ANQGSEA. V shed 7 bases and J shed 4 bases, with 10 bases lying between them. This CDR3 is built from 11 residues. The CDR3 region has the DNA TGCAGCGGGGGGACTCGAGAGACCCAGTACTTC. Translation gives CSGGTRETQYF.

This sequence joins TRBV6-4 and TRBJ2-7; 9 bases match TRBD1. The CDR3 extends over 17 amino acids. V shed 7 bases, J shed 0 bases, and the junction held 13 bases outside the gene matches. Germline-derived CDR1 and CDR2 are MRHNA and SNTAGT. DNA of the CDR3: TGTGCCAGCACGCGGGACAGGGTGGGGAAAAGCTCCTACGAGCAGTACTTC. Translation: CASTRDRVGKSSYEQYF.

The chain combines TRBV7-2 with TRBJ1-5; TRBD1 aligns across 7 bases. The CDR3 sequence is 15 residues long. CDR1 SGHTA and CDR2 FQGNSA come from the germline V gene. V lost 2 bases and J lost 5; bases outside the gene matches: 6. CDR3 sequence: CASSLFQGEDQPQHF. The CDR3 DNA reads TGTGCCAGCAGCTTATTCCAGGGGGAGGATCAGCCCCAGCATTTT.

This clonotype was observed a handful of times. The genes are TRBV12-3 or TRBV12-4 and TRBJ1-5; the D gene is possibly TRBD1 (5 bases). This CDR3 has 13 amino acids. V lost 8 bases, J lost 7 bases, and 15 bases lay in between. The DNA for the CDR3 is TGTGCCAGCGCAACTGTGGGGGTGCAGCCCCAGCATTTT. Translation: CASATVGVQPQHF.

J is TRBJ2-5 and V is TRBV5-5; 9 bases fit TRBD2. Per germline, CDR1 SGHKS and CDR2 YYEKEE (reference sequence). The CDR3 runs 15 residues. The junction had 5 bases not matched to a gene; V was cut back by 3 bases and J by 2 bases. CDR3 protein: CASSYLAGIQETQYF. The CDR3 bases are TGTGCCAGCAGCTACCTAGCGGGGATACAAGAGACCCAGTACTTC.

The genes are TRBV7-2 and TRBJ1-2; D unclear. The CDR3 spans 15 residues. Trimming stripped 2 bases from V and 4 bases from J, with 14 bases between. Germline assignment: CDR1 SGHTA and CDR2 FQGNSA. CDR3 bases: TGTGCCAGCAGCTTAAGGTGGAACAGCTTCTATGGCTACACCTTC. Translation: CASSLRWNSFYGYTF.

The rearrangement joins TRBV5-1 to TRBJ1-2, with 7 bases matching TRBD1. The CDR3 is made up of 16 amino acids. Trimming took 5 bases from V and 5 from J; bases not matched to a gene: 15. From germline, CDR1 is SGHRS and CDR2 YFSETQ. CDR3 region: CASSPQGGQSIYGYTF. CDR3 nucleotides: TGCGCCAGCAGTCCCCAGGGGGGTCAGTCGATTTATGGCTACACCTTC.

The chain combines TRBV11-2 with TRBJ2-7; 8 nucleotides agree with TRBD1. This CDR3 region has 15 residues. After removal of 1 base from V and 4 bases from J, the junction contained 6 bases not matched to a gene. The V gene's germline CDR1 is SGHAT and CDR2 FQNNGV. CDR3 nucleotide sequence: TGTGCCAGCAGCTTAGTCAGGGGGCTTGGGTACGAGCAGTACTTC. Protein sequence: CASSLVRGLGYEQYF.

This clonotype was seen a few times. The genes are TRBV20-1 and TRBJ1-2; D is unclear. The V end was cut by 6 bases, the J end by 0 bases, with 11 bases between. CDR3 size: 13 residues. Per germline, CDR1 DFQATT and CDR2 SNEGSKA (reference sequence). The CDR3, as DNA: TGCAGTGCCCCAAAACAGACTAACTATGGCTACACCTTC. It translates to CSAPKQTNYGYTF.

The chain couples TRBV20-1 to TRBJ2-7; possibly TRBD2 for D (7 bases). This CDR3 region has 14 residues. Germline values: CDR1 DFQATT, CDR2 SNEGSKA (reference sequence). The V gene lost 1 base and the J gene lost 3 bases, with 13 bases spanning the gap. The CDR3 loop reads CSARVRGGRYEQYF. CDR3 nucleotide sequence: TGCAGTGCTAGAGTTAGGGGGGGACGCTACGAGCAGTACTTC.

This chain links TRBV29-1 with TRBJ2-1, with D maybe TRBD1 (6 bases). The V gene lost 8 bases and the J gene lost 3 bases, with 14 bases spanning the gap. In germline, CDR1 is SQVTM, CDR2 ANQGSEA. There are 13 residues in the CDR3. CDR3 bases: TGCAGCTCCAAGGGGGTCCTCTACAATGAGCAGTTCTTC. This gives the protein CSSKGVLYNEQFF.